The 14 T cell receptor beta chains reported below all come from one sample, sequenced in a study of T cell responses to AZD1222 COVID-19 vaccine. Measured with immunoSEQ multiplex PCR; TCRdb has only the in-frame clones, and not every one. The sample holds 95,000 to 150,000 clones; 90% are singletons and the top ten take approximately 7.5%. Sequenced here: peripheral blood, sampled on day 0 of AZD1222 vaccination. The receptor set was obtained from an adult in good health.

This chain uses TRBV5-1 with TRBJ1-1; TRBD1 matches at 7 bases. V shed 4 bases and J 4 bases; nucleotides not matched to a gene: 10. The CDR3 is made up of 15 amino acids. Germline CDR1 is SGHRS and CDR2 is YFSETQ. The CDR3: CASSPQGGRLTEAFF. DNA for the CDR3: TGCGCCAGCAGCCCCCAGGGGGGGCGTCTCACTGAAGCTTTCTTT.

The rearrangement joins TRBV6-2 or TRBV6-3 to TRBJ1-1; 7 bases align to TRBD1. J gave up 4 bases and V 4 bases, and 9 bases lay outside the gene matches. The germline V gene encodes CDR1 MNHEY and CDR2 SVGEGT. This CDR3 region has 15 residues. This CDR3 reads CASSSRQGGATEAFF. The CDR3 nucleotides are TGTGCCAGCAGTTCTCGACAGGGAGGGGCCACTGAAGCTTTCTTT.

V and J are TRBV12-3 or TRBV12-4 and TRBJ1-2; TRBD1 is a possible D gene (6 bases). Trimming stripped 6 bases from V and 4 bases from J, with 12 bases between. The CDR3 sequence is 13 residues long. CDR3 sequence: CASRTTGSYGYTF. In DNA, the CDR3 is TGTGCCAGCAGAACTACAGGGTCCTATGGCTACACCTTC.

The chain uses TRBV4-2 and TRBJ2-3; 16 bases match TRBD2. The CDR3 totals 21 residues. The germline V gene has CDR1 LGHNA and CDR2 YNFKEQ. V was pared by 3 bases and J by 2 bases, with 14 bases of the junction left unmatched. This CDR3 reads CASSHKPPGLAGGRVTDTQYF. CDR3 nucleotides: TGTGCCAGCAGCCACAAACCTCCGGGACTAGCGGGAGGGAGGGTCACAGATACGCAGTATTTT.

The chain uses TRBV10-3 and TRBJ2-5; 9 nucleotides align to TRBD1. Trimming took 3 bases from V and 2 from J; bases not matched to a gene: 4. The CDR3 is 15 amino acids. Germline CDR1 reads ENHRY; CDR2 reads SYGVKD. The CDR3 here is CAISDRGQGQETQYF. The CDR3 DNA reads as TGTGCCATCAGTGACCGGGGACAGGGTCAAGAGACCCAGTACTTC.

Here the CDR3 DNA reads TGTGCCAGCAGCTTTACATTGACAGATACGCAGTATTTT. This codes for CASSFTLTDTQYF. The chain links TRBV11-3 to TRBJ2-3, with D uncertain. Germline V lookup: CDR1 SGHNT, CDR2 YENEEA. The V and J ends lost 3 bases and 3 bases respectively, with 7 bases between them. This CDR3 has 13 amino acids.

The chain combines TRBV18 with TRBJ2-7; 8 bases are a match to TRBD1. CDR1 is KGHSH and CDR2 is LQKENI in the germline V gene. J gave up 2 bases and V 3 bases, and 3 bases lay outside the gene matches. The CDR3 totals 14 residues. CDR3 DNA sequence: TGTGCCAGCTCACCGGGACAGGTTCCCTACGAGCAGTACTTC. Protein: CASSPGQVPYEQYF.

This chain joins TRBV28 and TRBJ1-2; TRBD1 matches at 8 bases. Germline V gene sequence: CDR1 MDHEN, CDR2 SYDVKM. V gave up 2 bases and J gave up 4 bases; unmatched junction bases: 6. The CDR3 consists of 15 residues. The DNA for the CDR3 is TGTGCCAGCAGTTTAGCTGCGACAGGGGCCTATGGCTACACCTTC. This sequence encodes CASSLAATGAYGYTF.

The chain combines TRBV2 with TRBJ2-7; D unresolved. Deletions cut 7 bases from V and 0 bases from J, with 13 bases between. The CDR3 length is 14 residues. CDR1 and CDR2 (germline): SNHLY, FYNNEI. CDR3 protein: CASTPELYSYEQYF. The CDR3 nucleotides read TGTGCCAGCACCCCGGAGCTTTACTCCTACGAGCAGTACTTC.

On this clone itself: This sample includes further DNA sequences coding for the same CDR3. This chain links TRBV15 with TRBJ2-3, with TRBD2 matching over 12 bases. Germline-derived CDR1 and CDR2 are LNHNV and YYDKDF (reference sequence). The CDR3 is made up of 15 amino acids. V lost 1 base, J lost 6 bases, and 2 bases stayed unmatched. The CDR3 bases are TGTGCCACCAGCAGAGGGACTAGCGGGACGGATACGCAGTATTTT. This encodes CATSRGTSGTDTQYF.

This chain connects TRBV3-1 (or the pseudogene TRBV3-2) to TRBJ1-1; the match to TRBD1 covers 7 bases. V gave up 6 bases and J gave up 4 bases; unmatched junction bases: 17. Germline V gene sequence: CDR1 LGHDT, CDR2 YNNKEL (reference sequence). This CDR3 has 17 residues. In DNA form, the CDR3 reads TGTGCCAGCAGTCGTTTTCCTTGGGGACAGAATCCCACTGAAGCTTTCTTT. This encodes CASSRFPWGQNPTEAFF.

This clone was seen once. The rearrangement uses TRBV7-9 and TRBJ1-2; 7 nucleotides align to TRBD1. V dropped 1 base and J dropped 10; count of bases not matched to a gene: 3. Germline V CDR1 and CDR2: SEHNR, FQNEAQ (reference sequence). The CDR3 length is 12 residues. The CDR3 sequence is CASSLETGIYTF. CDR3 sequence (DNA): TGTGCCAGCAGCTTAGAGACAGGGATCTACACCTTC.

The gene calls are TRBV3-1 (or the pseudogene TRBV3-2) and TRBJ1-2; D perhaps matches TRBD1 (6 bases). Trimming stripped 4 bases from V and 8 bases from J, with 17 bases between. The CDR3 runs 14 residues. CDR1 and CDR2 from the germline V gene are LGHDT and YNNKEL (reference sequence). CDR3 bases: TGTGCCAGCAGCCGGACACAGGGTTATGAAGGCTACACCTTC. Translated, it gives CASSRTQGYEGYTF.

The J gene is TRBJ1-3, the V gene TRBV19; no definite D call. V lost 7 bases and J lost 0, with 10 bases in between. Germline V CDR1 and CDR2: LNHDA, SQIVND (reference sequence). The length of the CDR3 is 14 residues. CDR3 residues: CASTRQNSGNTIYF. Written as DNA, the CDR3 is TGTGCCAGTACCAGGCAGAACTCTGGAAACACCATATATTTT.